This T cell receptor beta chain stems from a study of cytomegalovirus exposure and HLA in healthy donors. CDR3 size: 16 residues. Trimming removed 2 bases at V and 3 bases at J, with 17 bases between. CDR1 is PRHDT and CDR2 is FYEKMQ in the germline V gene (reference sequence). A remark on this clone: Its antigen remains unknown.

Study conclusions and caveats: Overall, around 150 TCR beta chains were annotated as cytomegalovirus-associated. Later analysis found that TCR beta chains associated with HLA were more clonally expanded than other, equally common chains. A later analysis reportedly found that, within productive TCRs, an Asian-associated ancestry cluster had fewer N-insertions than the mean observed across the roughly 670 donors. In a later analysis, specific HLA alleles were associated with 15,000 to 20,000 TCR beta sequences at a 0.05 false discovery rate.

PCR employed 60 Vbeta and 13 Jbeta primers. Measured with immunoSEQ multiplex PCR; TCRdb has only the in-frame clones, and not every one. The sample lists 95,000 to 150,000 clones; approximately 65% were seen once. This chain uses TRBV13 with TRBJ2-7; D gene uncertain. The sample comprised PBMCs. The source is a man younger than 30 in good health and CMV-seronegative. The CDR3 coding sequence is TGTGCCAGCAGCTTATTGGGCCCCAACCCCATCTACGAGCAGTACTTC. It yields the protein CASSLLGPNPIYEQYF.